A selection of T cell receptor beta chains follows, all from one sample in a study of molecular identifiers for immune sequencing clone quantification. One entry per CDR3 protein results from TCRdb running MiXCR on the PCR reads. Seen here are about 100,000 distinct CDR3 sequences, roughly 38% observed once, and the top ten hold less than 5%. The sample was naive CD8+ T cells from blood, with Jurkat cell RNA spiked in. These TCRs come from a human donor in good health. Some libraries in this study had Jurkat cell RNA spiked in. The CDR3 runs from the conserved cysteine through the conserved F or W. Fields, in order: clone size, D gene, J gene, V gene, CDR3 DNA, CDR3 protein. D genes are given only for firm matches. Size tells how often a clone was seen (once, few, many) or the class of an expanded clone, and some rows leave it out.

>NA|NA|TRBJ1-1|TRBV28
TGTGCCAGCAGTTTGCCGGGGAACACTGAAGCTTTCTTT
CASSLPGNTEAFF
>NA|NA|TRBJ2-1|TRBV20-1
TGCAGTGCTGCTCCCCGGGACCGAGCGATGAATGAGCAGTTCTTC
CSAAPRDRAMNEQFF
>NA|NA|TRBJ2-6|TRBV19
TGTGCCAGTAGTATAGTGTCTGGGGCCAACGTCCTGACTTTC
CASSIVSGANVLTF
>NA|TRBD2|TRBJ2-3|TRBV7-6
TGTGCCAGCAGCTGGGGGGGGGGAAGCACAGATACGCAGTATTTT
CASSWGGGSTDTQYF
>many|TRBD2|TRBJ2-7|TRBV4-2
TGTGCCAGCACCTGGACTAGCGGGAGATACGAGCAGTACTTC
CASTWTSGRYEQYF
>NA|TRBD1|TRBJ1-1|TRBV6-6
TGTGCCACCACAACAGGGGTAGGCACTGAAGCTTTCTTT
CATTTGVGTEAFF
>many|TRBD2|TRBJ2-1|TRBV7-2
TGTGCCAGCAGCTTTACTAGCGGACCGTACAATGAGCAGTTCTTC
CASSFTSGPYNEQFF
>few|TRBD1|TRBJ2-7|TRBV10-1
TGCGCCAGCAGTGAGTCCCGCGGGCAGGGGGAGAACTTC
CASSESRGQGENF
>many|NA|TRBJ2-6|TRBV6-6
TGTGCCAGCATGGGGCCCCCATTCTCTGGGGCCAACGTCCTGACTTTC
CASMGPPFSGANVLTF
>NA|TRBD1|TRBJ2-2|TRBV4-1
TGCGCCAGCAGCCAAGGACAGGGGGGATCCACCGGGGAGCTGTTTTTT
CASSQGQGGSTGELFF
>many|NA|TRBJ2-5|TRBV28
TGTGCCAGCAGTTTGGGGGCATTTGGGCTAGAGACCCAGTACTTC
CASSLGAFGLETQYF
>NA|NA|TRBJ2-1|TRBV28
TGTGCCAGCAGCTTGACAGGCTCCTACAATGAGCAGTTCTTC
CASSLTGSYNEQFF
>few|NA|TRBJ2-7|TRBV20-1
TGCAGTGCTAGGTGGGACCCGGCCAGCGAGCAGTACTTC
CSARWDPASEQYF
>many|NA|TRBJ2-7|TRBV28
TGTGCCAGCAGAATCCGGAGAGGTCAGTACGAGCAGTACTTC
CASRIRRGQYEQYF
>NA|NA|TRBJ2-3|TRBV27
TGTGCCAGCAGTCAAAACACAGCTACGCAGTATTTT
CASSQNTATQYF
>NA|TRBD1|TRBJ1-5|TRBV19
TGTGCCAGTGACCGGCGACAGGGGGCTTCGGGCAATCAGCCCCAGCATTTT
CASDRRQGASGNQPQHF
>NA|NA|TRBJ2-7|TRBV12-3/TRBV12-4
TGTGCCAGCACTCAGGGGTCCACTACTGGGGAGCAGTACTTC
CASTQGSTTGEQYF
>few|NA|TRBJ1-1|TRBV7-9
TGTGCCAGCAGCAGAGACGTCGGGGGCTGGATGAACACTGAAGCTTTCTTT
CASSRDVGGWMNTEAFF
>few|NA|TRBJ2-7|TRBV7-2
TGTGCCAGCTACGAGCAGTACTTC
CASYEQYF
>few|NA|TRBJ1-5|TRBV6-2/TRBV6-3
TGTGCCAGCACGGACCTTTCCTCCGGGCCCCAGCATTTT
CASTDLSSGPQHF
>NA|NA|TRBJ1-1|TRBV5-1
TGCGCCAGCAGCTTGGACCTCGAAAAGAACACTGAAGCTTTCTTT
CASSLDLEKNTEAFF
>few|NA|TRBJ1-4|TRBV19
TGTGCCAGTAGTATATACCTCTGGAACCCGTCGGGAGTGTTTTTT
CASSIYLWNPSGVFF
>NA|NA|TRBJ2-5|TRBV5-6
TGTGCCAGCAGCTTGGCCTACGGGCTTGAGACCCAGTACTTC
CASSLAYGLETQYF
>NA|NA|TRBJ2-1|TRBV5-6
TGTGCCAGCACCAACACCCCAGGTCACCGAGGCCCCTACAATGAGCAGTTCTTC
CASTNTPGHRGPYNEQFF
>NA|NA|TRBJ1-4|TRBV2
TGTGCCAGCAGTGAAGGGAGGGCGGATAATGAAAAACTGTTATTT
CASSEGRADNEKLLF
>once|TRBD1|TRBJ1-5|TRBV9
TGTGCCTGCAGCGATGGACAGGGGGGCCAGCCCCAGCATTTT
CACSDGQGGQPQHF
>NA|TRBD1|TRBJ2-7|TRBV7-9
TGTGCCAGCAGCCGCGGGGACAGGGCGTACTACGAGCAGTACTTC
CASSRGDRAYYEQYF
>few|NA|TRBJ2-1|TRBV20-1
TGCAGTGCTAGAGTGGAGGTACCCACCCCTCCTTACAATGAGCAGTTCTTC
CSARVEVPTPPYNEQFF
>few|TRBD2|TRBJ2-7|TRBV12-3/TRBV12-4
TGTGCCAGCAGTTTCAATGGCGGGAGGGCTTCCTACGAGCAGTACTTC
CASSFNGGRASYEQYF
>few|NA|TRBJ2-5|TRBV27
TGTGCCAGCAGTAGTGACAGCCAGACCCAGTACTTC
CASSSDSQTQYF
>NA|NA|TRBJ2-7|TRBV9
TGTGCCAGCAGCCCCCTCCTCGGATCATCCGAGCAGTACTTC
CASSPLLGSSEQYF
>many|NA|TRBJ2-2|TRBV6-6
TGTGCCAGCAGTATCCCCGGGACCCTTAGCACCGGGGAGCTGTTTTTT
CASSIPGTLSTGELFF
>NA|NA|TRBJ2-3|TRBV28
TGTGCCAGCAGTCTCCAAAGCACAGATACGCAGTATTTT
CASSLQSTDTQYF
>NA|TRBD2|TRBJ2-5|TRBV4-3
TGCGCCAGCAGCCAAGGGGGGGGTACTGGGGAGACCCAGTACTTC
CASSQGGGTGETQYF
>NA|NA|TRBJ2-7|TRBV20-1
TGCAGTGCGTCCGGGGCAGACTACGAGCAGTACTTC
CSASGADYEQYF
>NA|NA|TRBJ2-7|TRBV6-1
TGTGCCAGCAGTGATTGGCAGTCCTACGAGCAGTACTTC
CASSDWQSYEQYF
>NA|TRBD1|TRBJ1-2|TRBV11-2
TGTGCCAGCAGCTCCGAGGGACAGGGGAGAAGTGGCTACACCTTC
CASSSEGQGRSGYTF
>NA|TRBD1|TRBJ1-4|TRBV7-9
TGTGCCAGCAGCTTACCGCGGACAGGCGATAACGAAAAACCGTTTTTT
CASSLPRTGDNEKPFF
>few|NA|TRBJ1-5|TRBV28
TGTGCCAGCAGTTTGGGGTACGGCAATCAGCCCCAGCATTTT
CASSLGYGNQPQHF
>NA|TRBD2|TRBJ2-1|TRBV9
TGTGCCAGCAGCGTAGAAGGGGCGGGAGGCAACAATGAGCAGTTCTTC
CASSVEGAGGNNEQFF
>few|NA|TRBJ1-4|TRBV6-5
TGTGCCAGCAGTTCCGGGACTGAAAATGAAAAACTGTTTTTT
CASSSGTENEKLFF
>many|TRBD2|TRBJ2-1|TRBV9
TGTGCCAGCAGCGCACGACTAGCGACCTACAATGAGCAGTTCTTC
CASSARLATYNEQFF
>few|NA|TRBJ2-1|TRBV27
TGTGCCAGCAGTTTATCGTTAGCGGAGGGGGTCGATGAGCAGTTCTTC
CASSLSLAEGVDEQFF
>once|NA|TRBJ1-2|TRBV28
TGTGCCAGCAGTTTCCTACCAACATGGGGGGGCTACACCTTC
CASSFLPTWGGYTF
>NA|TRBD2|TRBJ2-7|TRBV9
TGTGCCAGCAGCGGCGGGACTAGCGACTACGAGCAGTACTTC
CASSGGTSDYEQYF
>NA|NA|TRBJ2-7|TRBV6-2/TRBV6-3
TGTGCCAGCAGTCAATTAGCGTACGAGCAGTACTTC
CASSQLAYEQYF
>NA|NA|TRBJ2-7|TRBV28
TGTGCCAGCAGTCTAGACGCCTACGAGCAGTACTTC
CASSLDAYEQYF
>NA|NA|TRBJ2-7|TRBV12-3/TRBV12-4
TGTGCCAGCAGTTTAGGGCCGGCGGACGAGCAGTACTTC
CASSLGPADEQYF
>few|NA|TRBJ2-5|TRBV7-7
TGTGCCAGCAGCCCACGACGGGACCAAGAGACCCAGTACTTC
CASSPRRDQETQYF
>NA|NA|TRBJ2-2|TRBV4-3
TGCGCCAGCAGCCACGGCGTCAGGGGGGCCGGGGAGCTGTTTTTT
CASSHGVRGAGELFF
>NA|TRBD2|TRBJ2-3|TRBV13
TGTGCCAGCAGCCACGGGGGGGATACGCAGTATTTT
CASSHGGDTQYF
>many|NA|TRBJ2-7|TRBV20-1
TGCAGTGCTAGTCCCGCGTCCGAGCAGTACTTC
CSASPASEQYF
>many|NA|TRBJ2-5|TRBV2
TGTGCCAGCAGTGAAACAGATTCCCAGTACTTC
CASSETDSQYF
>NA|NA|TRBJ2-1|TRBV4-2
TGTGCCAGCAGCCAAGGCGATACTACTTCCTTTTACTACAATGAGCAGTTCTTC
CASSQGDTTSFYYNEQFF
>NA|NA|TRBJ2-7|TRBV4-1
TGCGCCAGCAGCCAATCTTTAGCGATCTCCTACGAGCAGTACTTC
CASSQSLAISYEQYF
>NA|TRBD1|TRBJ1-4|TRBV7-6
TGTGCCAGCAGCTTAAACAGGGGTGGGGAAAAACTGTTTTTT
CASSLNRGGEKLFF
>NA|NA|TRBJ1-5|TRBV28
TGTGCCAGCGCGGGGGTGGCGCCCCAGCATTTT
CASAGVAPQHF
>NA|NA|TRBJ2-3|TRBV23-1
TGCGCCAGCCCCCGACCCCCGCTCATTACGCAGAATTTT
CASPRPPLITQNF
>few|NA|TRBJ2-5|TRBV29-1
TGCAGCGTCATGATCTGGGCAGGGAGACGAGGCGAGACCCAGTACTTC
CSVMIWAGRRGETQYF